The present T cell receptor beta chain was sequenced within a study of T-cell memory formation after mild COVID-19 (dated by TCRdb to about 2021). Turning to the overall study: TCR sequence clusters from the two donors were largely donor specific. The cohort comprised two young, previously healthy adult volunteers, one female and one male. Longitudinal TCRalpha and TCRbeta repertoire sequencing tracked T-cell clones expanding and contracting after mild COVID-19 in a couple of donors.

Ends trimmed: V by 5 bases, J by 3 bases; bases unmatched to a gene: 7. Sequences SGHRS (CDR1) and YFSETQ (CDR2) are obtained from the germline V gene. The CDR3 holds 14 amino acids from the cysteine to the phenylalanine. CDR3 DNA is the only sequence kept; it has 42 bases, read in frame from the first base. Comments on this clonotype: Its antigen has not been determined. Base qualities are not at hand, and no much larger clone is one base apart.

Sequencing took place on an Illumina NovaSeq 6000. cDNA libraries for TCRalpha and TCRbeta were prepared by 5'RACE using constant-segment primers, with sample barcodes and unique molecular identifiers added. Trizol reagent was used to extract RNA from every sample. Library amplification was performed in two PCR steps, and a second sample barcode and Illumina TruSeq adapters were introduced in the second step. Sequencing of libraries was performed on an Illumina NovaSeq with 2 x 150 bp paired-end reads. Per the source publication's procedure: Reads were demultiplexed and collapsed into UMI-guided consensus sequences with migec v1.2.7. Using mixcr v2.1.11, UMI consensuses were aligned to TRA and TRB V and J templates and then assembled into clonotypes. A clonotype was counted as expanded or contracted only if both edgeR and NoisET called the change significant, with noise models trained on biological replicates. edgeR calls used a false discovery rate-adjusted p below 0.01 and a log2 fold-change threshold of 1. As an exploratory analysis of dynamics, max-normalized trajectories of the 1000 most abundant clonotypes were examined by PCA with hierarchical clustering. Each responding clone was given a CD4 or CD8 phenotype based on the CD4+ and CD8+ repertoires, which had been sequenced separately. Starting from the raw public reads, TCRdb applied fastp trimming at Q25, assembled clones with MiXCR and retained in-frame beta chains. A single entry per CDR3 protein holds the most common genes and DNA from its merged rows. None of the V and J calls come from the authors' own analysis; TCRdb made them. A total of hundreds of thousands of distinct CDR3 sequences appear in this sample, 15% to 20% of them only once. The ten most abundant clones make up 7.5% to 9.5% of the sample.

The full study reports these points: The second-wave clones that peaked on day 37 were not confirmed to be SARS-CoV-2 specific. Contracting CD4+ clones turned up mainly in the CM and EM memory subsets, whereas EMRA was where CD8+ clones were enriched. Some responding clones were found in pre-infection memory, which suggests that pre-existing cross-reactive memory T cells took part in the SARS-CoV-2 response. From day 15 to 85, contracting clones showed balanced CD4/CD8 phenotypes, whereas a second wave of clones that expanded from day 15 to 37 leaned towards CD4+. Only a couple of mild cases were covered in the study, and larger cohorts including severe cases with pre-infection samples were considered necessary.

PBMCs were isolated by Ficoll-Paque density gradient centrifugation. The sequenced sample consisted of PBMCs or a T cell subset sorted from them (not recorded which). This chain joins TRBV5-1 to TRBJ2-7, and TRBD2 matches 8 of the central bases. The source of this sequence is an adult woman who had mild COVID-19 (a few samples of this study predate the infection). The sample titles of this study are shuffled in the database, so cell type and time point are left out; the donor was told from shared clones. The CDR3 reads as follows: CASSLTSGVYEQYF. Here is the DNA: TGCGCCAGCAGTCTTACTAGCGGAGTCTACGAGCAGTACTTC. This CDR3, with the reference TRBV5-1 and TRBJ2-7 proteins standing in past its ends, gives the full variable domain KAGVTQTPRYLIKTRGQQVTLSCSPISGHRSVSWYQQTPGQGLQFLFEYFSETQRNKGNFPGRFSGRQFSNSRSEMNVSTLELGDSALYLCASSLTSGVYEQYFGPGTRLTVT.